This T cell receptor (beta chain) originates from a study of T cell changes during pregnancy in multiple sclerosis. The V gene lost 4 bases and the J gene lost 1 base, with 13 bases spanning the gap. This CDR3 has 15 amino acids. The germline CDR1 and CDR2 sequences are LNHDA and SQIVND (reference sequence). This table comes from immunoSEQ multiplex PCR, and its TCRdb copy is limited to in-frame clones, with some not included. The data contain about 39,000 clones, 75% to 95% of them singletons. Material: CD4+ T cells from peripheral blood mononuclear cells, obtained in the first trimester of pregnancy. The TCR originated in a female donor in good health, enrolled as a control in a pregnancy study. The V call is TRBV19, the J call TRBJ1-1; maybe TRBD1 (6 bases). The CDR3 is CASSRAGAANTEAFF. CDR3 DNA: TGTGCCAGTAGTAGGGCAGGGGCTGCGAACACTGAAGCTTTCTTT.